The 30 T cell receptor beta chains reported below all come from one sample, sequenced in a study of control samples from healthy donors and cancer patients (dated by TCRdb to about 2020). Receptor libraries were prepared by the immunoSEQ multiplex PCR assay. Sourced from immuneACCESS, this table was stored by TCRdb with only in-frame sequences that have V and J called. A share of the clones is absent; for the studies checked, an unresolved V gene accounts for under half, and the remainder has no known explanation. The sample table lists 95,000 to 130,000 clones, around nine tenths of them with a count of one. The ten most abundant clones make up over 2% of the sample. Sample: blood. These receptors came from a woman in her seventies in good health.

The rearrangement uses TRBV5-1 and TRBJ1-1, with D unresolved. The CDR3 has 12 amino acids. V lost 0 bases and J 7 bases, leaving 7 bases between the germline ends. Looked up from germline, CDR1 is SGHRS and CDR2 is YFSETQ. The CDR3 region is CASSLDLNEAFF. The CDR3 DNA reads TGCGCCAGCAGCTTGGATCTTAATGAAGCTTTCTTT.

J is TRBJ2-7 and V is TRBV6-6; D is perhaps TRBD2 (6 bases). The CDR3 is 14 amino acids. The V and J ends lost 0 bases and 2 bases respectively, with 8 bases between them. Germline CDR1 MNHNY, CDR2 SVGAGI (reference sequence). The CDR3 loop is CASSYSAGTYEQYF. CDR3 bases: TGTGCCAGCAGTTACTCGGCGGGAACCTACGAGCAGTACTTC.

The chain links TRBV5-7 to TRBJ1-4; a weak D match, TRBD1 (5 bases). TRBV5-7 is recorded as an ORF, its role being uncertain. V was trimmed by 4 bases and J by 4 bases, leaving 14 bases between them. The CDR3 length is 15 residues. This CDR3 is CASSPGTVLNEKLFF. The CDR3 DNA reads as TGTGCCAGCAGCCCCGGGACGGTCCTTAATGAAAAACTGTTTTTT.

The V and J genes are TRBV27 and TRBJ1-5; 9 bases match TRBD1. The V segment lost 5 bases and the J segment 4 bases; nucleotides outside the gene matches: 6. CDR3 length: 15 amino acids. The germline gives CDR1 MNHEY, CDR2 SMNVEV (reference sequence). The CDR3 nucleotides are TGTGCCAGCAGTGCGGGGACAGGGCCTAATCAGCCCCAGCATTTT. This codes for CASSAGTGPNQPQHF.

The rearrangement joins TRBV5-4 to TRBJ2-2; D may be TRBD1 (5 bases). Per the germline V gene, CDR1 is SGHNT and CDR2 is YYREEE (reference sequence). Trimming removed 1 base at V and 4 bases at J, with 14 bases between. The CDR3 is 16 residues long. CDR3 in amino acids: CASSLLGQGTTGELFF. CDR3 coding DNA: TGTGCCAGCAGCTTGTTAGGGCAGGGTACCACCGGGGAGCTGTTTTTT. Together with reference TRBV5-4 and TRBJ2-2, the CDR3 gives the full variable domain: ETGVTQSPTHLIKTRGQQVTLRCSSQSGHNTVSWYQQALGQGPQFIFQYYREEENGRGNFPPRFSGLQFPNYSSELNVNALELDDSALYLCASSLLGQGTTGELFFGEGSRLTVL.

The rearrangement links TRBV7-9 to TRBJ2-5; 12 bases align to TRBD2. CDR3 size: 16 residues. Germline V CDR1 and CDR2: SEHNR, FQNEAQ (reference sequence). With 5 bases clipped from V and 2 bases from J, the junction kept 6 bases outside the gene matches. CDR3 DNA: TGTGCCAGCAGCCTACTAGCGGGGGGCCGGCAAGAGACCCAGTACTTC. Residues: CASSLLAGGRQETQYF.

The genes are TRBV10-3 and TRBJ2-7; D is perhaps TRBD1 or TRBD2 (5 bases each). This CDR3 has 15 amino acids. Looked up from germline, CDR1 is ENHRY and CDR2 is SYGVKD. V was trimmed by 0 bases and J by 1 base, leaving 10 bases between them. This CDR3 is CAISESGTVSYEQYF. In DNA, the CDR3 is TGTGCCATCAGTGAGTCTGGGACGGTTTCCTACGAGCAGTACTTC.

The V and J genes are TRBV5-4 and TRBJ2-5, with D uncertain. V was cut by 0 bases and J by 5 bases, with 11 bases left in between. The CDR3 is made up of 14 amino acids. The germline V gene has CDR1 SGHNT and CDR2 YYREEE (reference sequence). The CDR3: CASSLEAREETQYF. The CDR3 DNA sequence: TGTGCCAGCAGCTTGGAGGCCCGCGAGGAGACCCAGTACTTC.

The J gene is TRBJ1-3, the V gene TRBV12-3 or TRBV12-4; D is unclear. The CDR3 sequence is 12 residues long. The germline V and J ends were trimmed by 2 bases and 4 bases, with 3 bases remaining between them. CDR3 sequence (DNA): TGTGCCAGCAGTTTACAAGGAAACACCATATATTTT. Protein product: CASSLQGNTIYF.

The chain joins TRBV7-6 to TRBJ2-1; 7 bases are shared with TRBD2. The CDR3 is made up of 16 amino acids. With 2 bases clipped from V and 5 bases from J, the junction kept 9 bases outside the gene matches. The germline CDR1 and CDR2 sequences are SGHVS and FNYEAQ. The CDR3 loop reads CASSLSAGVPNNEQFF. As DNA, the CDR3 is TGTGCCAGCAGCTTATCGGCGGGGGTGCCAAACAATGAGCAGTTCTTC.

This rearrangement joins TRBV7-2 to TRBJ1-1; D not resolved. Per the germline V gene, CDR1 is SGHTA and CDR2 is FQGNSA. This CDR3 has 11 residues. V was pared by 2 bases and J by 6 bases, with 4 bases between. The CDR3 DNA sequence: TGTGCCAGCAGCTTAAGCGCTGAAGCTTTCTTT. It translates to CASSLSAEAFF. Full variable domain (outside the CDR3, taken from reference TRBV7-2 and TRBJ1-1): GAGVSQSPSNKVTEKGKDVELRCDPISGHTALYWYRQSLGQGLEFLIYFQGNSAPDKSGLPSDRFSAERTGGSVSTLTIQRTQQEDSAVYLCASSLSAEAFFGQGTRLTVV.

The rearrangement joins TRBV9 to TRBJ1-5; 8 bases are a match to TRBD1. Losses at the gene ends were 4 bases for V and 5 bases for J; bases not matched to a gene: 8. The CDR3 length is 15 residues. Germline CDR1 SGDLS, CDR2 YYNGEE. CDR3 bases: TGTGCCAGCAGCTCAGGGGGCGCACCTTATCAGCCCCAGCATTTT. It specifies CASSSGGAPYQPQHF.

The rearrangement links TRBV7-3 to TRBJ1-4; no clear D. The CDR3 is 15 residues long. V shed 4 bases and J shed 1 base, with 10 bases lying between them. Germline values: CDR1 SGHTA, CDR2 FQGTGA. The CDR3 spells CASSWGSGTNEKLFF. For the CDR3, the DNA is TGTGCCAGCAGCTGGGGATCTGGAACTAATGAAAAACTGTTTTTT.

J is TRBJ1-2 and V is TRBV3-1 (or the pseudogene TRBV3-2), with D uncertain. The CDR3 runs to 15 residues. Trimming took off 7 bases at V and 2 bases at J, with 17 bases between the two ends. The germline CDR1 and CDR2 sequences are LGHDT and YNNKEL (reference sequence). The CDR3 DNA follows: TGTGCCAGCACCAGGAGCGGAAGGGAGAACTATGGCTACACCTTC. Translating gives CASTRSGRENYGYTF.

This chain uses TRBV6-5 with TRBJ1-1; 8 bases match TRBD1. The CDR3 totals 13 residues. Germline V lookup: CDR1 MNHEY, CDR2 SVGAGI. The junction had 2 bases not matched to a gene; V was cut back by 5 bases and J by 3 bases. CDR3 nucleotides: TGTGCCAGCAGTATGACAGGGGACACTGAAGCTTTCTTT. This translates into CASSMTGDTEAFF.

The CDR3 is CASSQAVGEAFF. CDR3 in DNA: TGTGCCAGCAGTCAAGCGGTGGGTGAAGCTTTCTTT. The V call is TRBV7-9, the J call TRBJ1-1; no reliable D call. This CDR3 region has 12 residues. V lost 6 bases, J lost 7 bases, and 12 bases lay in between. The germline CDR1 and CDR2 sequences are SEHNR and FQNEAQ (reference sequence).

V gene TRBV11-2 combines with J gene TRBJ2-1; D is perhaps TRBD2 (5 bases). The CDR3 extends over 15 amino acids. Trimming pared 4 bases from V and 2 bases from J, leaving 12 bases between. Germline CDR1 is SGHAT and CDR2 is FQNNGV. The CDR3 sequence: CASSSTRAPYNEQFF. The DNA for the CDR3 is TGTGCCAGCAGCTCAACTAGGGCGCCCTACAATGAGCAGTTCTTC.

The V and J genes are TRBV27 and TRBJ1-6; no clear D gene. The CDR3 length is 14 residues. Germline V gene lookup returns CDR1 MNHEY and CDR2 SMNVEV (reference sequence). Between the trimmed V and J ends, which lost 5 bases and 2 bases, there was a span of 7 bases. CDR3 in amino acids: CASSHRTYNSPLHF. CDR3 sequence (DNA): TGTGCCAGCAGTCATCGGACCTATAATTCACCCCTCCACTTT.

The V call is TRBV19, the J call TRBJ1-5; weak D call: TRBD1 (6 bases). V dropped 10 bases and J dropped 2 bases, with 9 bases sitting between them. This CDR3 has 12 residues. The germline gives CDR1 LNHDA, CDR2 SQIVND (reference sequence). The CDR3 loop reads CATRTGNQPQHF. The CDR3 DNA reads TGTGCCACCCGGACAGGCAATCAGCCCCAGCATTTT. Full variable domain (remainder filled in from reference TRBV19 and TRBJ1-5): DGGITQSPKYLFRKEGQNVTLSCEQNLNHDAMYWYRQDPGQGLRLIYYSQIVNDFQKGDIAEGYSVSREKKESFPLTVTSAQKNPTAFYLCATRTGNQPQHFGDGTRLSIL.

This chain uses TRBV10-3 with TRBJ1-1, with D maybe TRBD1 (5 bases). The V and J ends lost 11 bases and 4 bases respectively, with 14 bases between them. Germline loops: CDR1 ENHRY, CDR2 SYGVKD. This CDR3 region has 12 residues. CDR3: CAAGPDRTEAFF. The CDR3 DNA is TGTGCCGCGGGACCCGATCGCACTGAAGCTTTCTTT.

This clone is a singleton in its sample. This chain connects TRBV19 to TRBJ1-6, with D unclear. Per the germline V gene, CDR1 is LNHDA and CDR2 is SQIVND (reference sequence). Trimming left V 0 bases short and J 9 bases short, with 6 bases between. This CDR3 spans 13 amino acids. The CDR3 DNA reads TGTGCCAGTAGTATAGATCGCGGTTCACCCCTCCACTTT. Protein product: CASSIDRGSPLHF.

To note about this clone: The sample carries other DNA sequences with the same CDR3. The chain has TRBV7-3 and TRBJ2-6; TRBD1 is a possible D gene (7 bases). CDR1 SGHTA and CDR2 FQGTGA come from the germline V gene. The CDR3 covers 18 residues. The V end lost 5 bases, the J end lost 0 bases, and 17 bases lay between the germline ends. The CDR3 sequence: CASSRGGGSRSGANVLTF. The CDR3 DNA follows: TGTGCCAGCAGCCGCGGAGGGGGCAGCCGCTCTGGGGCCAACGTCCTGACTTTC.

The chain combines TRBV3-1 (or the pseudogene TRBV3-2) with TRBJ2-7; TRBD1 matches at 7 bases. V lost 1 base and J lost 7; bases outside the gene matches: 7. This CDR3 spans 14 amino acids. In germline, CDR1 is LGHDT, CDR2 YNNKEL (reference sequence). The CDR3 protein is CASSQGQGLGEQYF. The CDR3 DNA is TGTGCCAGCAGCCAAGGACAGGGCCTGGGGGAGCAGTACTTC.

This clone appeared a few times. The CDR3 here is CASSLGVGGVSAQHF. CDR3 in DNA: TGTGCCAGCAGCTTAGGTGTCGGAGGAGTATCAGCCCAGCATTTT. The V gene is TRBV7-2, the J gene TRBJ1-5; D is unresolved. This CDR3 spans 15 amino acids. Germline V lookup: CDR1 SGHTA, CDR2 FQGNSA. The V and J ends lost 1 base and 11 bases respectively, with 18 bases between them.

A remark on this clone: A read error may account for a junction end that differs from germline. The gene calls are TRBV6-1 and TRBJ2-1; 12 bases line up with TRBD1. Germline loops: CDR1 MNHNS, CDR2 SASEGT. The CDR3 spans 18 residues. The CDR3 DNA reads TGTGCCAGCAGTGATAGGGGGACAGGGGGCGCTTCCTCCAATGAGCAGTTCTTC. Translated: CASSDRGTGGASSNEQFF.

This clone turned up a few times. The V gene is TRBV12-3 or TRBV12-4, the J gene TRBJ1-4; no firm D call. Deletions cut 3 bases from V and 3 bases from J, with 5 bases between. The CDR3 consists of 13 residues. Written as DNA, the CDR3 is TGTGCCAGCAGTTTTGTGGCTAATGAAAAACTGTTTTTT. This gives the protein CASSFVANEKLFF.

This chain connects TRBV5-4 to TRBJ1-1; a possible D gene is TRBD1 (5 bases). CDR3 size: 15 residues. V was shortened by 0 bases and J by 1 base, with 10 bases between the two germline ends. Germline V gene sequence: CDR1 SGHNT, CDR2 YYREEE (reference sequence). The CDR3 here is CASSLDRTTNTEAFF. The CDR3 bases are TGTGCCAGCAGCTTGGACAGGACAACGAACACTGAAGCTTTCTTT.

The chain links TRBV14 to TRBJ2-2; TRBD1 aligns across 8 bases. The CDR3 runs 15 residues. V lost 4 bases, J lost 2 bases, and 3 bases stayed unmatched. CDR1 is SGHDN, CDR2 FVKESK, per germline. The CDR3 nucleotides read TGTGCCAGCAGCCCCAGGGGGCTTAACACCGGGGAGCTGTTTTTT. Residues: CASSPRGLNTGELFF.

This clone has just one count. Other DNA sequences in the sample encode the same CDR3. The V and J genes are TRBV4-2 and TRBJ2-2, with 9 bases matching TRBD2. V lost 1 base and J lost 3; bases outside the gene matches: 9. From germline, CDR1 is LGHNA and CDR2 YNFKEQ. CDR3 length equals 18 residues. CDR3 nucleotides: TGTGCCAGCAGCCAAGGACTCGCGGGGGGGCAATACACCGGGGAGCTGTTTTTT. Amino acids: CASSQGLAGGQYTGELFF.

This chain uses TRBV7-2 with TRBJ2-5; D gene ambiguous. The CDR3 length is 14 residues. The V gene lost 5 bases and the J gene lost 2 bases, with 12 bases spanning the gap. The V gene's germline CDR1 is SGHTA and CDR2 FQGNSA. The CDR3 nucleotides read TGTGCCAGCAGCCGCGGTATTGGGCAAGAGACCCAGTACTTC. Protein: CASSRGIGQETQYF.